Detailed here is one T cell receptor (beta chain). What it recognizes is unknown. Per the germline V gene, CDR1 is LNHDA and CDR2 is SQIVND (reference sequence). The V gene lost 1 base and the J gene lost 2 bases, with 18 bases spanning the gap. CDR3 length: 17 amino acids. A multiplex PCR was run with 60 Vbeta primers and 13 Jbeta primers. The table came from immunoSEQ multiplex PCR; TCRdb's copy has only in-frame clones and leaves some out. The data hold 90,000 to 150,000 clones, with 70% to 90% observed a single time. The entry originates in a study of cytomegalovirus exposure and HLA in healthy donors. Overall study results and limits: With further analysis later on, most CMV-associated TCR beta chains appeared HLA-restricted.

The source is a middle-aged man in good health and CMV-seronegative. The chain has TRBV19 and TRBJ2-7; a weak D match, TRBD1 (5 bases). Sequenced material: PBMCs. The CDR3 DNA is TGTGCCAGTAGTATAGCCCCTCTTGGGGCCGCGGCCTACGAGCAGTACTTC. It codes for CASSIAPLGAAAYEQYF.